Shown below are 30 T cell receptor beta chains from a single sample sequenced in a study. One entry per CDR3 protein results from TCRdb running MiXCR on the RT-PCR reads. The repertoire has about 700,000 distinct CDR3 sequences, over 12% of them found once; the top ten carry roughly 3.6%. The material sequenced was memory CD4+ T cells from blood. The receptors stem from a female donor in good health, serving as a healthy control.

This clonotype was seen more than once but under ten times. This chain joins TRBV20-1 and TRBJ2-3, with 7 bases matching TRBD1. The CDR3 consists of 14 residues. The V and J ends lost 5 bases and 5 bases, in that order; junction bases with no gene match: 10. Looked up from germline, CDR1 is DFQATT and CDR2 is SNEGSKA (reference sequence). The CDR3 nucleotides are TGCAGTGCTCCAGACAGGGCGCGGTTAGATACGCAGTATTTT. This sequence encodes CSAPDRARLDTQYF.

On this clonotype: Germline and junction disagree at one end, which may indicate a read error. J is TRBJ1-2 and V is TRBV9, with D unresolved. Germline V gene sequence: CDR1 SGDLS, CDR2 YYNGEE. This CDR3 is built from 15 residues. CDR3 region: CSSSVGPGEDYGYTF. DNA for the CDR3: TGTTCCAGCAGCGTAGGGCCCGGGGAGGACTATGGCTACACCTTC.

The rearrangement joins TRBV2 to TRBJ2-3, with D unclear. V lost 3 bases to trimming and J lost 1 base, with 8 bases between them. Germline CDR1 and CDR2: SNHLY and FYNNEI. The CDR3 runs to 14 residues. The CDR3 nucleotides read TGTGCCAGCAGTGATGAACGGGGCACAGATACGCAGTATTTT. It is translated as CASSDERGTDTQYF.

This clonotype turned up a few times. This chain links TRBV7-2 with TRBJ1-5, with 9 bases matching TRBD1. Germline values: CDR1 SGHTA, CDR2 FQGNSA. This CDR3 is 18 amino acids long. With V trimmed by 0 bases and J by 4 bases, 10 bases remained unmatched. In DNA form, the CDR3 reads TGTGCCAGCAGCTTAGCCAGTTCCGGGACAGGGTCGAATCAGCCCCAGCATTTT. Its protein is CASSLASSGTGSNQPQHF.

Only a few counts were recorded for this clonotype. The rearrangement links TRBV7-9 to TRBJ2-1; 9 nucleotides agree with TRBD1. Trimming took 4 bases from V and 6 from J; bases not matched to a gene: 19. Germline V gives CDR1 SEHNR, CDR2 FQNEAQ (reference sequence). This CDR3 is 19 amino acids long. DNA for the CDR3: TGTGCCAGCAGCTCGACTCTATTCCAACTAGCGACAGGGGGCAATGAGCAGTTCTTC. Its protein product is CASSSTLFQLATGGNEQFF.

This clonotype occurred a few times. The chain combines TRBV5-1 with TRBJ2-7; 8 bases are a match to TRBD1. Germline-derived CDR1 and CDR2 are SGHRS and YFSETQ. The CDR3 totals 16 residues. With 1 base clipped from V and 1 base from J, the junction kept 7 bases outside the gene matches. The CDR3 DNA reads TGCGCCAGCAGCTTGACAAGACAGGGGAGATCCTACGAGCAGTACTTC. Protein sequence: CASSLTRQGRSYEQYF.

This chain connects TRBV24-1 to TRBJ1-5; no firm D call. There are 13 residues in the CDR3. V lost 4 bases and J 9 bases, leaving 12 bases between the germline ends. Germline V gives CDR1 KGHDR, CDR2 SFDVKD. The CDR3 here is CATSEIEFGPQHF. DNA of the CDR3: TGTGCCACCAGTGAGATCGAGTTTGGGCCCCAGCATTTT.

This clonotype came up a few times. The gene calls are TRBV12-3 or TRBV12-4 and TRBJ2-5; TRBD2 agrees at 9 bases. CDR3 length equals 14 residues. With V trimmed by 5 bases and J by 2 bases, 3 bases remained unmatched. CDR3 DNA: TGTGCCAGCAGTAGCACTAGCGGGCAAGAGACCCAGTACTTC. Its translation is CASSSTSGQETQYF.

This clonotype has a handful of counts. The gene calls are TRBV5-1 and TRBJ2-3, with a tentative D call TRBD2 (5 bases). The V and J ends lost 1 base and 3 bases respectively, with 12 bases between them. The CDR3 covers 15 residues. Germline lookup yields CDR1 SGHRS and CDR2 YFSETQ. CDR3 nucleotide sequence: TGCGCCAGCAGCTTGCCGGCTAGCCTGACAGATACGCAGTATTTT. This gives the protein CASSLPASLTDTQYF.

This clonotype was seen many times. The chain couples TRBV5-1 to TRBJ2-2, with 9 bases identical to TRBD1. The CDR3 is made up of 15 amino acids. Germline V gene sequence: CDR1 SGHRS, CDR2 YFSETQ. The V segment lost 3 bases and the J segment 5 bases; nucleotides outside the gene matches: 5. CDR3 sequence reads: CASSSGTGNTGELFF. DNA for the CDR3: TGCGCCAGCAGCTCCGGGACAGGGAATACCGGGGAGCTGTTTTTT. The entire variable domain, with the rest obtained from reference TRBV5-1 and TRBJ2-2, is as follows: KAGVTQTPRYLIKTRGQQVTLSCSPISGHRSVSWYQQTPGQGLQFLFEYFSETQRNKGNFPGRFSGRQFSNSRSEMNVSTLELGDSALYLCASSSGTGNTGELFFGEGSRLTVL.

The sample holds many counts of this clonotype. The J gene is TRBJ2-7, the V gene TRBV5-6; D not resolved. In germline, CDR1 is SGHDT, CDR2 YYEEEE. The V and J ends lost 2 bases and 3 bases respectively, with 6 bases between them. The CDR3 totals 12 residues. The chain's CDR3 is CASSLLNYEQYF. CDR3 DNA: TGTGCCAGCAGCTTATTAAACTACGAGCAGTACTTC.

This chain uses TRBV27 with TRBJ1-4, with TRBD1 matching 9 bases. This CDR3 is 13 amino acids long. Losses at the gene ends were 10 bases for V and 8 bases for J; bases not matched to a gene: 8. Germline V CDR1 and CDR2: MNHEY, SMNVEV (reference sequence). CDR3 in DNA: TGTGCCATCCCGGGACAGGGTAACGAAAAACTGTTTTTT. This gives the protein CAIPGQGNEKLFF.

V is TRBV7-2 and J is TRBJ2-5; 13 nucleotides agree with TRBD2. After removal of 1 base from V and 5 bases from J, the junction contained 7 bases not matched to a gene. CDR1 is SGHTA and CDR2 is FQGNSA in the germline V gene. The CDR3 totals 17 residues. The CDR3 spells CASSLGLAGGGEETQYF. CDR3 bases: TGTGCCAGCAGCTTAGGACTAGCGGGAGGAGGAGAGGAGACCCAGTACTTC.

This clonotype was recorded a few times. This rearrangement joins TRBV20-1 to TRBJ2-7, with D maybe TRBD2 (5 bases). V dropped 4 bases and J dropped 1 base, with 11 bases sitting between them. Germline CDR1 is DFQATT and CDR2 is SNEGSKA (reference sequence). The CDR3 extends over 13 amino acids. The CDR3 bases are TGCAGTGCTACAAGCGGCAGGTCCTACGAGCAGTACTTC. Translating gives CSATSGRSYEQYF.

This clonotype was recorded a few times. The CDR3 spells CASSLDPGVAEAFF. The CDR3 DNA sequence: TGTGCCAGCAGCTTAGATCCAGGGGTGGCTGAAGCTTTCTTT. This chain connects TRBV11-2 to TRBJ1-1; tentatively, D is TRBD1 (6 bases). The CDR3 is 14 amino acids. CDR1 and CDR2 from the germline V gene are SGHAT and FQNNGV. V was shortened by 0 bases and J by 6 bases, with 11 bases between the two germline ends.

The chain uses TRBV5-4 and TRBJ2-5; TRBD1 matches 7 bases. Per the germline V gene, CDR1 is SGHNT and CDR2 is YYREEE (reference sequence). With 4 bases clipped from V and 2 bases from J, the junction kept 8 bases outside the gene matches. The CDR3 length is 15 residues. The DNA for the CDR3 is TGTGCCAGCAGCACGACAGGGAATGGGCAAGAGACCCAGTACTTC. Amino acid sequence: CASSTTGNGQETQYF.

J is TRBJ1-5 and V is TRBV7-3, with D unclear. The CDR3 is made up of 16 amino acids. Per germline, CDR1 SGHTA and CDR2 FQGTGA. V shed 4 bases and J shed 0 bases, with 13 bases lying between them. The CDR3 here is CASSSEGPYSNQPQHF. CDR3 DNA sequence: TGTGCCAGCAGCTCAGAGGGTCCCTATAGCAATCAGCCCCAGCATTTT.

The sample holds a few counts of this clonotype. The CDR3 DNA sequence: TGCAGTTCGGAAGGGGACGCCCAGACGGGGGGCTACACCTTC. Protein product: CSSEGDAQTGGYTF. The chain uses TRBV20-1 and TRBJ1-2; D possibly corresponds to TRBD1 (5 bases). The V end was cut by 8 bases, the J end by 8 bases, with 24 bases between. The CDR3 spans 14 residues. The germline CDR1 and CDR2 sequences are DFQATT and SNEGSKA (reference sequence).

In this sample, this clonotype turned up a few times. The rearrangement links TRBV29-1 to TRBJ1-1; a possible D gene is TRBD1 (6 bases). This CDR3 is 15 amino acids long. V was pared by 1 base and J by 3 bases, with 15 bases between. Germline V CDR1 and CDR2: SQVTM, ANQGSEA. The CDR3 here is CSVEGDKGKYTEAFF. Written as DNA, the CDR3 is TGCAGCGTTGAAGGGGACAAGGGGAAATACACTGAAGCTTTCTTT.

This clonotype was picked up a small number of times. The rearrangement links TRBV6-5 to TRBJ1-6, with a weak D call TRBD1 (6 bases). CDR3 length equals 14 residues. The V end lost 7 bases, the J end lost 6 bases, and 13 bases lay between the germline ends. Germline assignment: CDR1 MNHEY and CDR2 SVGAGI. As DNA, the CDR3 is TGTGCCAGCAACCACAGGGAGGGTAATTCACCCCTCCACTTT. Residues: CASNHREGNSPLHF.

This rearrangement joins TRBV20-1 to TRBJ1-2; TRBD1 might be the D (6 bases). The CDR3 has 11 residues. The germline V gene encodes CDR1 DFQATT and CDR2 SNEGSKA (reference sequence). The DNA of the CDR3 is TGCTTTACAGGGCAGGTCTATGGCTACACCTTC. This sequence encodes CFTGQVYGYTF.

This clonotype was observed a handful of times. The chain recombines TRBV7-2 with TRBJ2-1, with a tentative D call TRBD1 (6 bases). Germline V lookup: CDR1 SGHTA, CDR2 FQGNSA. The CDR3 totals 13 residues. The germline V and J ends were trimmed by 3 bases and 6 bases, with 9 bases remaining between them. The CDR3 here is CASSFTGFNEQFF. The CDR3 DNA is TGTGCCAGCAGCTTTACAGGGTTCAATGAGCAGTTCTTC. Supplemented by reference TRBV7-2 and TRBJ2-1, the full variable domain reads GAGVSQSPSNKVTEKGKDVELRCDPISGHTALYWYRQSLGQGLEFLIYFQGNSAPDKSGLPSDRFSAERTGGSVSTLTIQRTQQEDSAVYLCASSFTGFNEQFFGPGTRLTVL.

J is TRBJ1-4 and V is TRBV18; 9 bases are shared with TRBD1. The J segment lost 6 bases and the V segment lost 4 bases, leaving 6 bases of the junction unmatched. Germline V gene data show CDR1 as KGHSH and CDR2 as LQKENI. This CDR3 has 15 residues. The CDR3 DNA follows: TGTGCCAGCTCACTCGGGACAGGGAGGGATGAAAAACTGTTTTTT. This sequence encodes CASSLGTGRDEKLFF.

The rearrangement links TRBV6-5 to TRBJ1-6; maybe TRBD1 (6 bases). V was trimmed by 6 bases and J by 10 bases, leaving 19 bases between them. CDR1 is MNHEY and CDR2 is SVGAGI in the germline V gene. The CDR3 is 15 amino acids. The CDR3 here is CASSAAIRGWSPLHF. Here the CDR3 DNA reads TGTGCCAGCAGCGCCGCCATAAGGGGGTGGTCACCCCTCCACTTT.

This clonotype was seen ten or more times. The chain has TRBV5-1 and TRBJ2-7; D ambiguous. Trimming took 0 bases from V and 2 from J, leaving 9 bases between them. The germline CDR1 and CDR2 sequences are SGHRS and YFSETQ. The CDR3 is 14 amino acids. Here the CDR3 DNA reads TGCGCCAGCAGCTTGGCCGTCACCACCTACGAGCAGTACTTC. Protein: CASSLAVTTYEQYF.

This chain links TRBV19 with TRBJ2-7, with TRBD2 as a possible D gene (6 bases). The CDR3 spans 15 residues. Between the trimmed V and J ends, which lost 4 bases and 0 bases, there was a span of 13 bases. CDR1 is LNHDA, CDR2 SQIVND, per germline (reference sequence). The CDR3 nucleotides are TGTGCCAGTAGTAAAGTGGCGGGAAACTCCTACGAGCAGTACTTC. This encodes CASSKVAGNSYEQYF.

The chain combines TRBV30 with TRBJ2-7; tentatively, D is TRBD2 (6 bases). Per germline, CDR1 GTSNPN and CDR2 SVGIG (reference sequence). The CDR3 is 14 residues long. The ends were cut back, 5 bases at V and 2 bases at J, with 16 bases in the middle. CDR3 amino acids: CAWGWRGLTYEQYF. CDR3 nucleotides: TGTGCCTGGGGGTGGAGGGGATTGACCTACGAGCAGTACTTC.

This clonotype has more than one count but fewer than ten. The V and J genes are TRBV29-1 and TRBJ1-1; D might be TRBD1 (6 bases). The V and J ends lost 1 base and 0 bases respectively, with 9 bases between them. This CDR3 spans 14 amino acids. CDR1 is SQVTM, CDR2 ANQGSEA, per germline. CDR3 sequence (DNA): TGCAGCGTTGAAGGGAGACAGGTGAACACTGAAGCTTTCTTT. This gives the protein CSVEGRQVNTEAFF.

The chain links TRBV7-9 to TRBJ2-7; TRBD2 agrees at 9 bases. V dropped 5 bases and J dropped 6; count of bases not matched to a gene: 17. CDR3 length: 17 residues. The germline gives CDR1 SEHNR, CDR2 FQNEAQ (reference sequence). CDR3 in DNA: TGTGCCAGCAGCCCCAGAGGTAGCGGGGGCCACCCCACCGAGCAGTACTTC. Protein product: CASSPRGSGGHPTEQYF.

Only a few counts were recorded for this clonotype. The chain couples TRBV18 to TRBJ2-7; D unresolved. Trimming stripped 0 bases from V and 6 bases from J, with 18 bases between. The CDR3 is made up of 16 amino acids. CDR1 KGHSH and CDR2 LQKENI come from the germline V gene. CDR3 sequence reads: CASSPPSVSGDSEQYF. DNA of the CDR3: TGTGCCAGCTCACCACCTAGTGTGTCTGGTGATAGCGAGCAGTACTTC.